The entry below describes one T cell receptor beta chain. This may stem from a read error, because a much larger clone lies one nucleotide away. This sample's time point: newly diagnosed GD, antithyroid drugs for less than 3 months. PBMC RNA was the source of the TCR library. The entry originates in a study of regulatory T cells in long-lasting Graves disease. Arm-PCR of CDR3 regions with iRepertoire HTBI primers generated TCR beta libraries. Via MiXCR, TCRdb re-called the multiplex PCR reads, giving one row per CDR3 protein. The sample contains about 540,000 distinct CDR3 sequences, roughly 12% of which appear only once. The CDR3 consists of 14 residues. These data were likewise used in another study, on T cells in Graves' hyperthyroidism and ophthalmopathy. From that report: During a first-round RT-PCR of the TCR CDR3, the HTBI primer set was used. Among thyroid clonotypes expanded above 0.001, most also appeared in blood.

The clonotype originates from a man younger than 40 with Graves disease. V and J are TRBV12-3 or TRBV12-4 and TRBJ2-3; D not certain. The sequences come from peripheral blood mononuclear cells (PBMCs), collected at new diagnosis, from a patient treated with antithyroid drugs. CDR3 region: CASSPGTFTDTQCF. As DNA, the CDR3 is TGTGCCAGCAGTCCGGGCACCTTCACAGATACGCAGTGTTTT.